This T cell receptor beta chain was obtained from a study of blood T cell repertoires in COVID-19. As for the study in general: PBMCs, B-cell-depleted T cells, or T cells provided the cDNA or gDNA that made up the material.

This CDR3 has 12 amino acids. Germline CDR1 and CDR2: GTSNPN and SVGIG (reference sequence). V lost 5 bases, J lost 6 bases, and 4 bases stayed unmatched. Enrollment of patients from Seattle took place during active infection, with longitudinal follow-up. In the original workflow: For nucleated cells, counts were estimated from reference gene primer amplification. Using immunoSEQ multiplex PCR, the repertoire was profiled, and TCRdb retains in-frame clones only, with some absent. For V, J and clone size, that table is used; D and trimming come from the DNA. This table holds approximately 150,000 clones, about 88% found once.

This clonotype was sampled from a woman aged 45 to 65 with COVID-19, enrolled during active disease. Material for sequencing was peripheral blood. The chain has TRBV30 and TRBJ2-1; 7 bases map to TRBD2. The CDR3 here is CAWWKRGNEQFF. The DNA for the CDR3 is TGTGCCTGGTGGAAGCGGGGCAATGAGCAGTTCTTC.